The following is a T cell receptor beta chain sequence with its context. The sample belongs to a study of T cells expressing NK-cell markers. Study at large: Researchers got TCR beta repertoires out of sorted CD3+CD56+NKG2C+, CD3+CD56+NKG2C- and CD3+CD56-NKG2C+ T cells. Eight donors were sequenced, of whom seven were HCMV-seropositive, while the remaining one was HCMV-seronegative.

TCRdb reprocessed the 5' RACE reads; each CDR3 protein has one entry and no DNA is given. The sample includes about 260,000 distinct CDR3 sequences. Germline lookup yields CDR1 GTSNPN and CDR2 SVGIG (reference sequence). This CDR3 comprises 15 residues. The material sequenced was blood T cells: a sorted CD56 or NKG2C T cell subset, CD4+ or CD8+ T cells, or bulk PBMC T cells (not recorded which). The V and J genes are TRBV30 and TRBJ2-3. The clonotype comes from a woman between 18 and 70 years old in good health. The CDR3 loop is CAWSSQITSTDTQYF.